Each of the 6 T cell receptor beta chains below was sequenced from the same sample in a study of cytomegalovirus exposure and HLA in healthy donors. With 60 Vbeta and 13 Jbeta primers, the PCR was carried out. TCRdb's table, derived via immunoSEQ multiplex PCR, lists solely in-frame clones and lacks some. The data show some 67,000 clones, more than 80% seen once. Sequenced material: PBMCs. All receptors derive from a woman younger than 45 in good health and CMV-seronegative.

The V call is TRBV7-9, the J call TRBJ1-2; no definite D call. Germline loops: CDR1 SEHNR, CDR2 FQNEAQ (reference sequence). This CDR3 is built from 13 residues. Trimming left V 5 bases short and J 11 bases short, with 18 bases between. This chain's CDR3 is CASSHSEAVGYTF. CDR3 DNA sequence: TGTGCCAGCAGCCACTCTGAGGCGGTTGGTTACACCTTC.

V usage is TRBV7-6 and J usage is TRBJ2-1, with TRBD1 matching 8 bases. With 3 bases clipped from V and 8 bases from J, the junction kept 15 bases outside the gene matches. The V gene's germline CDR1 is SGHVS and CDR2 FNYEAQ. The CDR3 covers 17 residues. This CDR3 reads CASSFSGQGARSHEQFF. As DNA, the CDR3 is TGTGCCAGCAGCTTTAGTGGGCAGGGGGCGCGTAGCCATGAGCAGTTCTTC.

This chain uses TRBV10-1 with TRBJ2-2, with D perhaps TRBD1 (6 bases). V was pared by 7 bases and J by 5 bases, with 11 bases between. Germline assignment: CDR1 WNHNN and CDR2 SYGVQD (reference sequence). The CDR3 extends over 13 amino acids. CDR3: CASTGGETGELFF. The CDR3 nucleotides read TGCGCCAGCACTGGGGGCGAAACCGGGGAGCTGTTTTTT.

The chain couples TRBV19 to TRBJ1-2; a weak D match, TRBD1 (5 bases). Trimming took off 7 bases at V and 2 bases at J, with 14 bases between the two ends. The CDR3 covers 14 residues. Per germline, CDR1 LNHDA and CDR2 SQIVND (reference sequence). The CDR3 nucleotides are TGTGCCAGTAATCCGGGGGTGATCAACTATGGCTACACCTTC. It translates to CASNPGVINYGYTF.

This chain connects TRBV19 to TRBJ2-1, with 7 nucleotides matching TRBD1. This CDR3 has 14 residues. CDR1 is LNHDA and CDR2 is SQIVND in the germline V gene (reference sequence). With 3 bases clipped from V and 6 bases from J, the junction kept 5 bases outside the gene matches. For the CDR3, the DNA is TGTGCCAGTAGTATCCCGGGACAGATCAATGAGCAGTTCTTC. Its translation is CASSIPGQINEQFF.

This chain links TRBV7-7 with TRBJ2-1, with 11 bases aligning to TRBD2. Germline-derived CDR1 and CDR2 are SSHAT and FNYEAQ (reference sequence). The CDR3 is 17 amino acids. Trimming removed 1 base from V and 3 bases from J; junction bases left unmatched: 5. CDR3 protein: CASSLVTSGDRYNEQFF. The CDR3 DNA sequence: TGTGCCAGCAGCTTAGTGACTAGCGGGGACCGCTACAATGAGCAGTTCTTC.